This T cell receptor (beta chain) was obtained from a study of blood T cell repertoires in COVID-19. About the study: Sites across the United States, Italy and Spain contributed samples from acute and convalescent COVID-19.

Germline V gene data show CDR1 as LGHDT and CDR2 as YNNKEL (reference sequence). The CDR3 is made up of 14 amino acids. Losses at the gene ends were 2 bases for V and 4 bases for J; bases not matched to a gene: 4. Using immunoSEQ multiplex PCR, the repertoire was profiled, and TCRdb retains in-frame clones only, with some absent. The sample has 200,000 to 250,000 clones, approximately 86% seen once. V and J are TRBV3-1 (or the pseudogene TRBV3-2) and TRBJ1-1; 7 nucleotides line up with TRBD1. This sequence was found in a human donor in a cohort sampled during active COVID-19. Sequenced sample: peripheral blood. In DNA form, the CDR3 reads TGTGCCAGCAGCCAAAAGGGACAGTCCACTGAAGCTTTCTTT. Its protein is CASSQKGQSTEAFF.